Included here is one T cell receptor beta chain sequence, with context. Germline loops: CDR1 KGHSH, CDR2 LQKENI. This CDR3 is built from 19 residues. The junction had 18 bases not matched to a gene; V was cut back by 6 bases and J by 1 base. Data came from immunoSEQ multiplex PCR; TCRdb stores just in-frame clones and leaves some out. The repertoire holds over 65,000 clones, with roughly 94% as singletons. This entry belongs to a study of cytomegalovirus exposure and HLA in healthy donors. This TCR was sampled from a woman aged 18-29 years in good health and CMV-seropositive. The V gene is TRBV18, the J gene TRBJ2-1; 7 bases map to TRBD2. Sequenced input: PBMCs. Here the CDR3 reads CASSPDTAPGLLSYNEQFF. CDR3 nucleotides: TGTGCCAGCTCCCCCGACACGGCCCCGGGACTACTTTCCTACAATGAGCAGTTCTTC.